This T cell receptor (beta chain) comes out of a study of shared clonotypes between healthy human individuals. Naive CD8 isolation took CD45RO-negative cells positively selected for CCR7 and excluded terminally differentiated effector memory CD45RA+ cells. This table comes from immunoSEQ multiplex PCR, and its TCRdb copy is limited to in-frame clones, with some not included. Of about 2.2 million clones listed, 80% to 95% are singletons. Losses at the gene ends were 2 bases for V and 4 bases for J; bases not matched to a gene: 4. The CDR3 sequence is 14 residues long. Germline assignment: CDR1 MNHEY and CDR2 SMNVEV (reference sequence). On this clone: Other DNA sequences in the same sample also yield this CDR3.

The source is a man between 18 and 35 years old in good health. Some clones in this sample may be carry-over from other donors' samples. The chain is built from TRBV27 and TRBJ1-1; 7 bases are shared with TRBD1. Sequencing used naive CD8+ T cells from PBMCs. The CDR3 region has the DNA TGTGCCAGCAGTTTAGCAGGGGGGACCACTGAAGCTTTCTTT. Protein product: CASSLAGGTTEAFF.